The rows below give T cell receptor beta chains drawn from one sample of a study of cytomegalovirus exposure and HLA in healthy donors. TCRdb keeps only in-frame clones here, not all; method: immunoSEQ multiplex PCR. Among about 270,000 clones listed, under 80% were seen once. The specimen was PBMCs. The source is a female donor in good health and CMV-seronegative. Both conserved end residues are part of each CDR3. A D gene is named only where the DNA matches it firmly. Clone size appears in some rows only: once, few, many, or a class for an expanded clone.

NA	TRBV7-6	TRBJ2-2	few	TGTGCCAGCAGCTTACTAGCGCCGAACACCGGGGAGCTGTTTTTT	CASSLLAPNTGELFF
TRBD1	TRBV5-1	TRBJ1-4	NA	TGCGCCAGCAGCCTAGGACAGGGTACTGAAAAACTGTTTTTT	CASSLGQGTEKLFF
NA	TRBV19	TRBJ2-7	NA	TGTGCCAGTAGAATAACCGGGACAGCGGGCGAGCAGTACTTC	CASRITGTAGEQYF
TRBD1	TRBV5-1	TRBJ2-7	few	TGCGCCAGCAGCGGGCGGACAGGGGGCTCCTACGAGCAGTACTTC	CASSGRTGGSYEQYF
NA	TRBV6-5	TRBJ1-2	NA	TGTGCCAGCAGCCGCGGTAAGAGGGCGGTAGGAGGCTACACCTTC	CASSRGKRAVGGYTF
NA	TRBV30	TRBJ2-7	NA	TGTGCCTGGAGTGTACGGGCGGGGGAGCAGTACTTC	CAWSVRAGEQYF
NA	TRBV9	TRBJ2-7	NA	TGTGCCAGCAGCGTAGGGGCAGCCTACGAGCAGTACTTC	CASSVGAAYEQYF
NA	TRBV7-2	TRBJ1-4	NA	TGTGCCAGCAGTCCTTTTCGGGGGGGTAGCGAAAAACTGTTTTTT	CASSPFRGGSEKLFF
NA	TRBV11-3	TRBJ1-5	once	TGTGCCAGCAGTAAGGGCAGGGCCCAGCCCCAGCATTTT	CASSKGRAQPQHF
NA	TRBV18	TRBJ2-3	NA	TGTGCCAGCTCACCACGGGGAGTCCCAGATACGCAGTATTTT	CASSPRGVPDTQYF
TRBD2	TRBV7-9	TRBJ2-1	NA	TGTTCCAGCAGCCTCCTAGCGGGAGGGCCCTCCTACAATGAGCAGTTCTTC	CSSSLLAGGPSYNEQFF
NA	TRBV19	TRBJ2-1	once	TGTGCCAGTAGTATTGAGGGCTGGAGCTCCTACAATGAGCAGTTCTTC	CASSIEGWSSYNEQFF
TRBD1	TRBV5-1	TRBJ1-2	few	TGCGCCAGCAGCACAGCATACACAGGGGACTCTGGCTACACCTTC	CASSTAYTGDSGYTF
NA	TRBV5-1	TRBJ1-1	NA	TGCGCCAGCAACATTCAGGGTATGAACACTGAAGCTTTCTTT	CASNIQGMNTEAFF
NA	TRBV27	TRBJ1-5	NA	TGTGCCAGCAGACAGGGTAGGTATCAGCCCCAGCATTTT	CASRQGRYQPQHF
TRBD2	TRBV5-1	TRBJ2-3	NA	TGCGCCAGCAGCTTCCGGGAGGGCCCAGATACGCAGTATTTT	CASSFREGPDTQYF
TRBD2	TRBV7-2	TRBJ2-1	NA	TGTGCCAGCAGCTTATCATATAGTGGCGGGAGGGCCGGCAATGAGCAGTTCTTC	CASSLSYSGGRAGNEQFF
TRBD1	TRBV15	TRBJ1-5	few	TGTGCCACCAGCATCGGACAGGGTTCAGGTCAGCCCCAGCATTTT	CATSIGQGSGQPQHF
NA	TRBV1	TRBJ2-2	NA	NA	CTSSQAPMSFLRAGELFF
TRBD2	TRBV6-1	TRBJ2-3	NA	TGTGCCAGCAGTGCGGGACTAGCGGACACAGATACGCAGTATTTT	CASSAGLADTDTQYF
TRBD2	TRBV5-1	TRBJ2-4	NA	TGCGCCAGCAGCTCCCAGGGCCCGGGGGGTGGTGAGTACTTC	CASSSQGPGGGEYF
TRBD1	TRBV28	TRBJ1-2	NA	TGTGCCAGCAGCCTTCCGGGACAGGCTGGCTACACCTTC	CASSLPGQAGYTF
TRBD2	TRBV7-9	TRBJ2-3	few	TGTGCCAGCAGCTTCGGTAGCGGGATATCCTACACAGATACGCAGTATTTT	CASSFGSGISYTDTQYF
NA	TRBV7-9	TRBJ2-2	few	TGTGCCAGCAGCTTAGTCCAGGGATGGTTTTTT	CASSLVQGWFF
TRBD2	TRBV10-2	TRBJ2-3	once	TGCGCCAGCAGTGAAGGTAGCGGGGCCATTAGCACAGATACGCAGTATTTT	CASSEGSGAISTDTQYF
TRBD2	TRBV2	TRBJ2-7	NA	TGTGCCGCACACGGAGGGCGGGAGGGCCTCTACGAGCAGTACTTC	CAAHGGREGLYEQYF
TRBD2	TRBV10-1	TRBJ2-1	NA	TGCGCCAGCAGTGGGCTAGCGGGAGGGGGCTCCTACAATGAGCAGTTCTTC	CASSGLAGGGSYNEQFF
NA	TRBV30	TRBJ2-7	few	TGTGCCTGGAGGCGGTTCGGCATCCCGGTGCAGTACTTC	CAWRRFGIPVQYF
TRBD2	TRBV12-5	TRBJ2-2	NA	TGTGCTAGTGGTGTCGGGACTAGCGGGAGGAACACCGGGGAGCTGTTTTTT	CASGVGTSGRNTGELFF
NA	TRBV5-4	TRBJ2-5	NA	TGTGCCAGCAGCTTGTCGGGGTCCCAAGAGACCCAGTACTTC	CASSLSGSQETQYF
NA	TRBV7-2	TRBJ2-7	NA	TGTGCCAGCAGTCCAGCGGCGGGAACCTACGAGCAGTACTTC	CASSPAAGTYEQYF
TRBD2	TRBV9	TRBJ2-7	NA	TGTGCCAGCAGCCCGGGATACGGACTAGCGGACGAGCAGTACTTC	CASSPGYGLADEQYF
TRBD2	TRBV28	TRBJ2-7	NA	TGTGCCTGTACAGGGACTAGCTGGAACGAGCAGTACTTC	CACTGTSWNEQYF
NA	TRBV14	TRBJ2-1	NA	TGTGCCAGCAGCCCCTGGGGCCCCGGGCAGTTCTTC	CASSPWGPGQFF
TRBD1	TRBV7-9	TRBJ1-6	NA	TGTGCCAGCAGCGCGACAACGACAGGGGCCTATAATTCACCCCTCCACTTT	CASSATTTGAYNSPLHF
NA	TRBV6-5	TRBJ1-1	NA	TGTGCCAGCAGTTACTATGGGGGGTTGGGGAACACTGAAGCTTTCTTT	CASSYYGGLGNTEAFF
NA	TRBV6-1	TRBJ1-5	NA	TGTGCCAGCAGTTCCAGGGCCAATCAGCCCCAGCATTTT	CASSSRANQPQHF
NA	TRBV10-1	TRBJ1-1	NA	TGCGCCAGCAGTGGTCAAATGAACACTGAAGCTTTCTTT	CASSGQMNTEAFF
TRBD2	TRBV27	TRBJ2-7	NA	TGTGCCAGCAGTTCCCGACAGGCGGGACTAGCGGGGAAATTCCTCTCCTACGAGCAGTACTTC	CASSSRQAGLAGKFLSYEQYF
TRBD1	TRBV18	TRBJ2-7	NA	TGTGCCAGCTCAACCGGACAGGGTCCTTACGAGCAGTACTTC	CASSTGQGPYEQYF
TRBD2	TRBV7-9	TRBJ2-1	NA	TGTGCCAGCACGGGACTAGCGGGAGTTCCAGGTTCGAATGATGAGCAGTTCTTC	CASTGLAGVPGSNDEQFF
TRBD2	TRBV7-9	TRBJ2-5	NA	TGTTCCAGCAGCTTAGAGGTTCAAGCGGGAGCTGTACAGACCCAGTACTTC	CSSSLEVQAGAVQTQYF
TRBD2	TRBV9	TRBJ2-4	NA	TGTGCCAGCAGCGTTAGCGGGAGGGTGGACATTCAGTACTTC	CASSVSGRVDIQYF